This T cell receptor beta chain was identified during a study of T cell responses to AZD1222 COVID-19 vaccine. The study's findings and limits: Reportedly, close to half of spike-specific TCRs are directed against unmutated variant regions.

Some clones are missing from TCRdb's copy, which holds only in-frame ones; the method was immunoSEQ multiplex PCR. The sample records about 130,000 clones, just under 95% being singletons. V lost 0 bases and J 6 bases, leaving 8 bases between the germline ends. Germline loops: CDR1 SGDLS, CDR2 YYNGEE. This CDR3 region has 13 residues. The sample holds one count of this clone. The target antigen is unknown. The source material was peripheral blood, sampled 28 days after the second AZD1222 dose. The receptor comes from an adult who received the AZD1222 COVID-19 vaccine. The J gene is TRBJ2-3, the V gene TRBV9; D is ambiguous. The DNA for the CDR3 is TGTGCCAGCAGCGTAGTGACAAGGGATACGCAGTATTTT. Protein sequence: CASSVVTRDTQYF.